What follows is one T cell receptor (beta chain) and its context. Its specificity is unknown. This CDR3 has 18 amino acids. Germline CDR1 reads LNHNV; CDR2 reads YYDKDF (reference sequence). V lost 0 bases to trimming and J lost 4 bases; unmatched junction nucleotides: 11. Healthy bone marrow donors made up the donors. The sample is drawn from a study of cytomegalovirus exposure and HLA in healthy donors. Study-wide points: Altogether, about 160 TCR beta chains were recorded as cytomegalovirus-associated. Being productive about 87% or about 30% of the time was typical of most TCR beta V segments in an earlier analysis. Donor immune exposure was known only as CMV serostatus.

Primers included in the PCR were 60 Vbeta and 13 Jbeta primers. Profiled with immunoSEQ multiplex PCR; TCRdb holds only in-frame clones, not every one. The repertoire has 130,000 to 150,000 clones, more than 75% of them found once; the top ten carry around 3%. The TCR originated in a female donor in good health and CMV-seronegative. The sequenced material came from PBMCs. The J gene is TRBJ2-1, the V gene TRBV15, with TRBD1 identical over 8 bases. CDR3 sequence: CATSREFGPQGVYNEQFF. CDR3 coding DNA: TGTGCCACCAGCAGAGAGTTCGGGCCACAGGGGGTATACAATGAGCAGTTCTTC.